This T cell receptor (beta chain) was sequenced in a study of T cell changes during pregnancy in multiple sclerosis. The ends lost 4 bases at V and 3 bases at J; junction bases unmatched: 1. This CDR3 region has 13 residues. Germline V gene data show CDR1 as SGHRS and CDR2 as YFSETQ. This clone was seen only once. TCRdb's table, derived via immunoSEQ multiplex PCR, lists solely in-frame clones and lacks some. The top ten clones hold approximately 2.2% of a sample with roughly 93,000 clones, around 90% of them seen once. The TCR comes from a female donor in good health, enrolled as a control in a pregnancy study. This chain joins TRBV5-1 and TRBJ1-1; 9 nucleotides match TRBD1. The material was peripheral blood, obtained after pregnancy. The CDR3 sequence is CASSRDRDTEAFF. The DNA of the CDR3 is TGCGCCAGCAGCCGGGACAGGGACACTGAAGCTTTCTTT.